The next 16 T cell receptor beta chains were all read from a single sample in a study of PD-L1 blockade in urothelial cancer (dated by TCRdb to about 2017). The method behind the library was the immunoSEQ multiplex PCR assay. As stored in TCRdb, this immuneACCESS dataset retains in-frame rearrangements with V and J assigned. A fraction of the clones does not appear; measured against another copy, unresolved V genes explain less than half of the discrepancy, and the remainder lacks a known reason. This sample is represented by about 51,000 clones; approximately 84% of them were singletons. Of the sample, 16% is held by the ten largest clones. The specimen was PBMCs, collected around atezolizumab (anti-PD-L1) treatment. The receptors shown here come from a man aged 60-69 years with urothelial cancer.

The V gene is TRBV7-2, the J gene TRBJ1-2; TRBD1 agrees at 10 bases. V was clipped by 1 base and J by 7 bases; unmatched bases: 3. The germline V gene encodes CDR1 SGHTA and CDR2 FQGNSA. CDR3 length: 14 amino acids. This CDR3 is CASSLGQGAAGYTF. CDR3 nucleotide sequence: TGTGCCAGCAGCTTAGGACAGGGGGCGGCTGGCTACACCTTC.

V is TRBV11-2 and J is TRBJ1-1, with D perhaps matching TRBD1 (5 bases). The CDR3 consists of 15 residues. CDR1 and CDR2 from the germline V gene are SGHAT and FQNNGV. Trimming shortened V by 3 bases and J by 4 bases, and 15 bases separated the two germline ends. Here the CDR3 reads CASSFWAGVSTEAFF. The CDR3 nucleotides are TGTGCCAGCAGCTTCTGGGCGGGGGTAAGCACTGAAGCTTTCTTT.

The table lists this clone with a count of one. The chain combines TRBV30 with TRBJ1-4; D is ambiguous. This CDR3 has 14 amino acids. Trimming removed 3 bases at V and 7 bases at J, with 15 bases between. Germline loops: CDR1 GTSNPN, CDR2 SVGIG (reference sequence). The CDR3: CAWSDVRGGEKLFF. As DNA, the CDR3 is TGTGCCTGGAGCGACGTTCGGGGTGGTGAAAAACTGTTTTTT.

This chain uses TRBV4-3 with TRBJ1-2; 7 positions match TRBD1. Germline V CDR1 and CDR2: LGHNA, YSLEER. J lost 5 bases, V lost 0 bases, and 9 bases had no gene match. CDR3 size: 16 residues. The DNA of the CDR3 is TGCGCCAGCAGCCAAGATCTCCAGGGGGATGCTTATGGCTACACCTTC. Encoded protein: CASSQDLQGDAYGYTF.

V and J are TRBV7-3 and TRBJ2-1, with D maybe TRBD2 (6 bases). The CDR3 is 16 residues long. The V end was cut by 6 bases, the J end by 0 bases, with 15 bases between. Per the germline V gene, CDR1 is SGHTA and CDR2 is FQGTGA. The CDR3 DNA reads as TGTGCCAGCAGTCCCGGAGGAGGGAGCTCCTACAATGAGCAGTTCTTC. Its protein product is CASSPGGGSSYNEQFF.

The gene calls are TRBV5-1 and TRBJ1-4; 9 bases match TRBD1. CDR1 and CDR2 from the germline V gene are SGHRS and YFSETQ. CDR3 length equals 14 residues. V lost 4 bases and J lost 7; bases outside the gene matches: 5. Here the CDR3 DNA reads TGCGCCAGCAGCCCGGGACAGGGAGGTGAAAAACTGTTTTTT. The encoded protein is CASSPGQGGEKLFF.

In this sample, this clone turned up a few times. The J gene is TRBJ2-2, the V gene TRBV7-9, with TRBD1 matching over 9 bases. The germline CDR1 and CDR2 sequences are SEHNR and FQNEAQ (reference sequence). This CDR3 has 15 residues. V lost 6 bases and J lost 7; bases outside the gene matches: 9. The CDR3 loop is CASSYGTGRIGELFF. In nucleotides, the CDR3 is TGTGCCAGCAGTTATGGGACAGGGCGAATCGGGGAGCTGTTTTTT.

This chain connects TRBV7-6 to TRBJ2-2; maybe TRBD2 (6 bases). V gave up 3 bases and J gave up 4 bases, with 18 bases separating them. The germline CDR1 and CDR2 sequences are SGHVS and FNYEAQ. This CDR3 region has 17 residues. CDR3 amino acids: CASSLRGLGRGTGELFF. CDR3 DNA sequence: TGTGCCAGCAGCTTGAGGGGCTTAGGGCGGGGCACCGGGGAGCTGTTTTTT.

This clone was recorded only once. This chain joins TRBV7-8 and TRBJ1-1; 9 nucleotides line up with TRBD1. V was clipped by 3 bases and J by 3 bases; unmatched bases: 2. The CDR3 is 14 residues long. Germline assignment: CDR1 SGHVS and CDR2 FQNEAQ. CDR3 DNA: TGTGCCAGCAGCTTGGACAGGGGTTACACTGAAGCTTTCTTT. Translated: CASSLDRGYTEAFF.

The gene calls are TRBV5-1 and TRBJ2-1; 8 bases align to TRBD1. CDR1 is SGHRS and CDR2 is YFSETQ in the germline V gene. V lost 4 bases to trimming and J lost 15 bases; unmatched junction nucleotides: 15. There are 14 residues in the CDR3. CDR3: CASSLTPGGARGFF. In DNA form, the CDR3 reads TGCGCCAGCAGCCTGACTCCAGGGGGCGCGAGGGGGTTCTTC.

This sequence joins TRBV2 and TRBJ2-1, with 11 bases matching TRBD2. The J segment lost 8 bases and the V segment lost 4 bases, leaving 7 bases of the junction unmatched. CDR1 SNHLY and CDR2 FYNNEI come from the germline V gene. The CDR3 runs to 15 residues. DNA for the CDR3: TGTGCCAGCAGTGTCCTTAGCGGGGGGGTCCATGAGCAGTTCTTC. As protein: CASSVLSGGVHEQFF.

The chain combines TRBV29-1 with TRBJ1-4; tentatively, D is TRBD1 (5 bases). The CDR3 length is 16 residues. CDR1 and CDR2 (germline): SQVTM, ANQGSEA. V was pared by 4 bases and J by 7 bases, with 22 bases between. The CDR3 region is CSVGAPRLLGAEKLFF. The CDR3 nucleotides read TGCAGCGTTGGAGCTCCCCGACTGTTAGGGGCTGAAAAACTGTTTTTT.

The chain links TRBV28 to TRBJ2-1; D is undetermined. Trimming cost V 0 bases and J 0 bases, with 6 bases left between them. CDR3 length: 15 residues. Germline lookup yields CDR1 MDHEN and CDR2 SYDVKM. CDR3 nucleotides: TGTGCCAGCAGTTTATGGGCTAGCTCCTACAATGAGCAGTTCTTC. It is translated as CASSLWASSYNEQFF.

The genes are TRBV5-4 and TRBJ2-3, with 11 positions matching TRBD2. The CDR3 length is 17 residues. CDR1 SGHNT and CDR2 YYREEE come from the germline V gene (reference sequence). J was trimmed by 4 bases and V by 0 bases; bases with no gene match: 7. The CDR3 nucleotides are TGTGCCAGCAGCTTGGATACTAGCGGGAGTTTTTCAGATACGCAGTATTTT. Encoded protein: CASSLDTSGSFSDTQYF.

The CDR3 loop reads CASRPGGGNEKLFF. The CDR3 nucleotides read TGTGCCAGCAGGCCAGGGGGCGGGAATGAAAAACTGTTTTTT. The chain combines TRBV5-4 with TRBJ1-4, with 8 positions matching TRBD1. Germline V CDR1 and CDR2: SGHNT, YYREEE (reference sequence). V lost 5 bases and J lost 5; bases outside the gene matches: 5. CDR3 length: 14 residues.

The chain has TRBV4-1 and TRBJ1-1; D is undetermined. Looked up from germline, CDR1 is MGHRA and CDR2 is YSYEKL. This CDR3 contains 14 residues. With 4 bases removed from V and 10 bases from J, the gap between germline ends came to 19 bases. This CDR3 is CASSPTLGVAVAFF. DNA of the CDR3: TGCGCCAGCAGCCCAACATTAGGTGTAGCTGTAGCTTTCTTT.